The 17 T cell receptor beta chains given below trace back to one sample, sequenced in a study of cytotoxic CD8 clonotypes in ibrutinib-treated CLL. The repertoire was sequenced with immunoSEQ multiplex PCR; TCRdb's copy has only in-frame clones and lacks some. In the table there are about 200,000 clones, around 70% of which are singletons. Sample: PBMCs, taken after 24 months of ibrutinib treatment. The source is a human donor with chronic lymphocytic leukemia.

This clone is a singleton in its sample. V gene TRBV18 combines with J gene TRBJ1-2; 8 nucleotides line up with TRBD1. Germline V gives CDR1 KGHSH, CDR2 LQKENI. The length of the CDR3 is 14 residues. The V gene end was trimmed by 2 bases and the J gene end by 7 bases; junction bases not matched to a gene: 6. The CDR3: CASSPSGQAFGYTF. The DNA of the CDR3 is TGTGCCAGCTCACCATCGGGACAGGCCTTTGGCTACACCTTC.

This chain links TRBV28 with TRBJ2-1; D unresolved. The CDR3 extends over 13 amino acids. CDR1 MDHEN and CDR2 SYDVKM come from the germline V gene. V shed 2 bases and J shed 3 bases, with 5 bases lying between them. This CDR3 reads CASSLPHYNEQFF. The CDR3 DNA is TGTGCCAGCAGTTTACCCCACTACAATGAGCAGTTCTTC.

This clone was detected only a few times. The chain carries TRBV2 and TRBJ1-4; D uncertain. V lost 2 bases, J lost 5 bases, and 6 bases lay in between. CDR3 length: 13 amino acids. Germline V gene sequence: CDR1 SNHLY, CDR2 FYNNEI. Written as DNA, the CDR3 is TGTGCCAGCAGTGAAAAATCCAATGAAAAACTGTTTTTT. This translates into CASSEKSNEKLFF.

This sequence joins TRBV27 and TRBJ2-7; D tentatively reads TRBD1 or TRBD2 (5 bases each). V was pared by 4 bases and J by 2 bases, with 27 bases between. Germline assignment: CDR1 MNHEY and CDR2 SMNVEV (reference sequence). This CDR3 has 19 residues. The CDR3 coding sequence is TGTGCCAGCAGTTCCATTCTTACCCTCCGGGACGGTAGCCCCTACGAGCAGTACTTC. As protein: CASSSILTLRDGSPYEQYF.

The V call is TRBV6-6, the J call TRBJ2-7; TRBD2 aligns across 10 bases. The length of the CDR3 is 15 residues. V was clipped by 4 bases and J by 3 bases; unmatched bases: 6. Germline V CDR1 and CDR2: MNHNY, SVGAGI (reference sequence). CDR3 sequence reads: CASSLSSSGSYEQYF. CDR3 DNA sequence: TGTGCCAGCAGTTTGAGTTCTAGCGGGAGCTACGAGCAGTACTTC.

The chain couples TRBV11-3 to TRBJ2-3; D gene unclear. Germline lookup yields CDR1 SGHNT and CDR2 YENEEA. This CDR3 spans 15 amino acids. Trimming removed 5 bases from V and 0 bases from J, with 12 bases in between. This CDR3 reads CASSTVASSTDTQYF. As DNA, the CDR3 is TGTGCCAGCAGCACAGTGGCATCTAGCACAGATACGCAGTATTTT.

This chain connects TRBV5-1 to TRBJ2-5; possible D gene TRBD1, 6 bases. The CDR3 spans 15 residues. The V end was cut by 6 bases, the J end by 0 bases, with 15 bases between. Per the germline V gene, CDR1 is SGHRS and CDR2 is YFSETQ. This chain's CDR3 is CASNGQSWYQETQYF. DNA of the CDR3: TGCGCCAGCAACGGACAGAGTTGGTACCAAGAGACCCAGTACTTC.

The chain combines TRBV4-3 with TRBJ2-3, with TRBD2 as a possible D gene (6 bases). CDR3 length: 18 residues. Germline assignment: CDR1 LGHNA and CDR2 YSLEER. Trimming took off 0 bases at V and 0 bases at J, with 16 bases between the two ends. The CDR3 sequence is CASSQEPDGGKSTDTQYF. CDR3 nucleotide sequence: TGCGCCAGCAGCCAAGAACCCGATGGCGGGAAGAGCACAGATACGCAGTATTTT.

This rearrangement joins TRBV4-2 to TRBJ2-7; 10 nucleotides agree with TRBD2. From germline, CDR1 is LGHNA and CDR2 YNFKEQ. J lost 2 bases, V lost 3 bases, and 4 bases had no gene match. The CDR3 is made up of 15 amino acids. Here the CDR3 reads CASSHSSGGAYEQYF. CDR3 in DNA: TGTGCCAGCAGCCACTCTAGCGGGGGAGCCTACGAGCAGTACTTC.

A few counts support this clone. V and J are TRBV10-2 and TRBJ1-1; TRBD1 matches 7 bases. Germline CDR1 reads WSHSY; CDR2 reads SAAADI. The CDR3 spans 15 residues. With V trimmed by 4 bases and J by 3 bases, 8 bases remained unmatched. The CDR3: CASSGQGEVYTEAFF. The CDR3, as DNA: TGCGCCAGCAGTGGCCAGGGGGAAGTATACACTGAAGCTTTCTTT.

The genes are TRBV7-2 and TRBJ2-3, with a possible D match to TRBD2 (5 bases). Germline V lookup: CDR1 SGHTA, CDR2 FQGNSA. The CDR3 has 16 amino acids. V dropped 0 bases and J dropped 0 bases, with 10 bases sitting between them. The chain's CDR3 is CASSLAKGGSTDTQYF. The CDR3 nucleotides are TGTGCCAGCAGCTTAGCGAAGGGCGGGAGCACAGATACGCAGTATTTT.

V is TRBV6-5 and J is TRBJ2-5; D not resolved. CDR3 length: 13 residues. CDR1 is MNHEY, CDR2 SVGAGI, per germline. The V and J ends lost 3 bases and 4 bases respectively, with 9 bases between them. The CDR3 loop reads CASSYGVPETQYF. The CDR3 DNA is TGTGCCAGCAGTTATGGGGTCCCAGAGACCCAGTACTTC.

V and J are TRBV7-6 and TRBJ1-2; tentative D call: TRBD1 (6 bases). V gave up 4 bases and J gave up 10 bases, with 25 bases separating them. Germline loops: CDR1 SGHVS, CDR2 FNYEAQ. The CDR3 covers 16 residues. The CDR3 DNA is TGTGCCAGCAGCTCAGAGGTTTCGGGTCCAGGGGCTATCTACACCTTC. Translation gives CASSSEVSGPGAIYTF.

The chain is built from TRBV5-1 and TRBJ2-1; D not certain. V gave up 0 bases and J gave up 8 bases, with 6 bases separating them. Germline values: CDR1 SGHRS, CDR2 YFSETQ. This CDR3 comprises 12 residues. The CDR3 bases are TGCGCCAGCAGCTTGGAATTTGATGAGCAGTTCTTC. This translates into CASSLEFDEQFF.

This rearrangement joins TRBV6-5 to TRBJ1-4; D uncertain. This CDR3 is built from 14 residues. Trimming removed 5 bases from V and 5 bases from J, with 12 bases in between. Germline V CDR1 and CDR2: MNHEY, SVGAGI. The CDR3 bases are TGTGCCAGCAGTCCATATAACTCGAATGAAAAACTGTTTTTT. Amino acid sequence: CASSPYNSNEKLFF.

The chain uses TRBV4-3 and TRBJ2-1; maybe TRBD2 (5 bases). The CDR3 covers 16 residues. CDR1 and CDR2 from the germline V gene are LGHNA and YSLEER. With 1 base removed from V and 3 bases from J, the gap between germline ends came to 13 bases. The CDR3 region is CASSQGLARRYNEQFF. The CDR3 DNA follows: TGCGCCAGCAGCCAAGGTCTAGCCCGACGCTACAATGAGCAGTTCTTC.

Here the CDR3 reads CASSLVGLAGQLNTGELFF. Written as DNA, the CDR3 is TGTGCCAGCAGTTTAGTGGGACTAGCGGGACAGCTCAACACCGGGGAGCTGTTTTTT. This rearrangement joins TRBV28 to TRBJ2-2, with 13 positions matching TRBD2. The CDR3 totals 19 residues. Germline assignment: CDR1 MDHEN and CDR2 SYDVKM. V dropped 2 bases and J dropped 2; count of bases not matched to a gene: 8.